Shown below are 18 T cell receptor beta chains from a single sample sequenced in a study of CD8+CD57+ T cells in acquired aplastic anemia. TCR beta VDJ and CDR3 profiles were obtained from a genomic DNA template. TCRdb recomputed calls from the reads with MiXCR, one row per CDR3 protein. The sample gives 150,000 to 200,000 distinct CDR3 sequences, about 48% of which show up once; 0.9% to 1.2% is in the top ten. The sequencing sample was made of sorted CD4+, CD8+, or CD8+CD57+ T cells (not recorded which) from PBMCs. All receptors come from a human donor in good health.

This clonotype was counted a few times. The chain carries TRBV10-3 and TRBJ2-7; D unresolved. Germline lookup yields CDR1 ENHRY and CDR2 SYGVKD. Trimming removed 0 bases at V and 2 bases at J, with 11 bases between. The length of the CDR3 is 15 residues. This CDR3 reads CAISESPQLPYEQYF. CDR3 DNA: TGTGCCATCAGTGAGTCGCCACAATTACCCTACGAGCAGTACTTC.

This clonotype has ten or more counts. The chain joins TRBV6-5 to TRBJ1-5; maybe TRBD1 (5 bases). CDR1 is MNHEY, CDR2 SVGAGI, per germline. CDR3 size: 15 residues. Trimming stripped 0 bases from V and 11 bases from J, with 17 bases between. The CDR3 sequence: CASSYSTAQGMAQHF. Here the CDR3 DNA reads TGTGCCAGCAGTTACTCGACAGCCCAGGGAATGGCCCAGCATTTT.

The chain uses TRBV18 and TRBJ1-1, with TRBD1 matching over 7 bases. V lost 6 bases to trimming and J lost 3 bases; unmatched junction nucleotides: 10. CDR1 is KGHSH, CDR2 LQKENI, per germline. The CDR3 sequence is 15 residues long. CDR3 in amino acids: CASSQLQGMDTEAFF. In DNA, the CDR3 is TGTGCCAGCTCGCAACTACAGGGGATGGACACTGAAGCTTTCTTT.

This clonotype was seen many times. The rearrangement joins TRBV6-1 to TRBJ1-3, with D unclear. The V gene's germline CDR1 is MNHNS and CDR2 SASEGT. The length of the CDR3 is 13 residues. V was pared by 5 bases and J by 0 bases, with 5 bases between. CDR3 in DNA: TGTGCCAGCAGTCGGAGCTCTGGAAACACCATATATTTT. This encodes CASSRSSGNTIYF.

The chain couples TRBV5-4 to TRBJ2-7, with 9 bases identical to TRBD1. Germline-derived CDR1 and CDR2 are SGHNT and YYREEE (reference sequence). The CDR3 totals 14 residues. J lost 3 bases, V lost 3 bases, and 4 bases had no gene match. CDR3 sequence reads: CASSYKGQGYEQYF. For the CDR3, the DNA is TGTGCCAGCAGCTATAAGGGACAGGGCTACGAGCAGTACTTC. Variable domain in full (rest from reference TRBV5-4 and TRBJ2-7): ETGVTQSPTHLIKTRGQQVTLRCSSQSGHNTVSWYQQALGQGPQFIFQYYREEENGRGNFPPRFSGLQFPNYSSELNVNALELDDSALYLCASSYKGQGYEQYFGPGTRLTVT.

On this clonotype: The CDR3 carries no conserved terminal phenylalanine or tryptophan, so it likely arises from a read error. The V and J genes are TRBV7-8 and TRBJ2-7; the match to TRBD2 covers 10 bases. Germline loops: CDR1 SGHVS, CDR2 FQNEAQ. After removal of 5 bases from V and 2 bases from J, the junction contained 9 bases not matched to a gene. The CDR3 is made up of 16 amino acids. In DNA, the CDR3 is TGTGCCAGCAGCCCCCGCGGACTAGCGGTAGCCTACGAGCAGTACCTC. Translated: CASSPRGLAVAYEQYL.

This clonotype showed up many times. This chain's CDR3 is CASSWQGFSGANVLTF. CDR3 DNA: TGTGCCAGCAGTTGGCAGGGGTTTTCTGGGGCCAACGTCCTGACTTTC. The chain couples TRBV9 to TRBJ2-6; D is possibly TRBD1 (6 bases). The V end was cut by 5 bases, the J end by 1 base, with 13 bases between. Germline V CDR1 and CDR2: SGDLS, YYNGEE. The CDR3 has 16 residues.

A note on this clonotype: Since no conserved phenylalanine or tryptophan closes the CDR3, a read error is the likely cause. The V call is TRBV2, the J call TRBJ2-2, with D tentatively TRBD1 or TRBD2 (5 bases each). Germline loops: CDR1 SNHLY, CDR2 FYNNEI. CDR3 length equals 15 residues. In DNA, the CDR3 is TGCGCCAGCCGCAAGGGGACCACGAACACCGGGGAGCTGTTTTCT. Protein product: CASRKGTTNTGELFS.

This clonotype turned up a few times. The V and J genes are TRBV10-3 and TRBJ1-1; D gene uncertain. The germline gives CDR1 ENHRY, CDR2 SYGVKD. The CDR3 runs to 13 residues. The V gene lost 11 bases and the J gene lost 0 bases, with 13 bases spanning the gap. DNA for the CDR3: TGTGCCGGGAAGGGTGGAATGAACACTGAAGCTTTCTTT. It codes for CAGKGGMNTEAFF.

Ten or more counts support this clonotype. The CDR3 DNA reads as TGTGCCAGCAGTGAAGGGCGAGCAGTCCGGGAGACCCAGTACTTC. Translating it yields CASSEGRAVRETQYF. This chain joins TRBV2 and TRBJ2-5; D not resolved. V lost 1 base, J lost 5 bases, and 14 bases lay in between. Germline CDR1 is SNHLY and CDR2 is FYNNEI. This CDR3 spans 15 amino acids.

This clonotype came up many times. V gene TRBV20-1 combines with J gene TRBJ2-7; TRBD2 is a possible D gene (6 bases). The length of the CDR3 is 13 residues. V was cut by 3 bases and J by 3 bases, with 12 bases left in between. Germline loops: CDR1 DFQATT, CDR2 SNEGSKA (reference sequence). In DNA form, the CDR3 reads TGCAGTGCTAGTTCCCTGGGGGGCTACGAGCAGTACTTC. Its translation: CSASSLGGYEQYF.

Only a few counts were recorded for this clonotype. The chain is built from TRBV10-3 and TRBJ1-6, with 8 positions matching TRBD1. The CDR3 runs 14 residues. The V gene end was trimmed by 5 bases and the J gene end by 7 bases; junction bases not matched to a gene: 4. Germline V lookup: CDR1 ENHRY, CDR2 SYGVKD. CDR3 nucleotide sequence: TGTGCCATCAGTCCGGGACAGGTAAATTCACCCCTCCACTTT. Its translation: CAISPGQVNSPLHF.

The chain combines TRBV5-8 with TRBJ2-6, with D hard to call. The germline V gene has CDR1 SGHTS and CDR2 YDEGEE. The V end lost 2 bases, the J end lost 2 bases, and 11 bases lay between the germline ends. The CDR3 is made up of 16 amino acids. The CDR3 bases are TGTGCCAGCAGCTTAGGCTTACTGACTGGGGCCAACGTCCTGACTTTC. Translation gives CASSLGLLTGANVLTF.

This clonotype occurred many times. The rearrangement joins TRBV7-3 to TRBJ2-5; the match to TRBD2 covers 13 bases. The CDR3 consists of 18 residues. Trimming removed 1 base from V and 5 bases from J; junction bases left unmatched: 10. Germline V gene data show CDR1 as SGHTA and CDR2 as FQGTGA. CDR3 DNA: TGTGCCAGCAGCTTAAGACTAGCGGGGGGTCTTTCTGGGGAGACCCAGTACTTC. Its protein is CASSLRLAGGLSGETQYF.

In this sample, this clonotype turned up many times. The V call is TRBV10-3, the J call TRBJ2-3, with TRBD2 matching over 10 bases. The ends lost 10 bases at V and 4 bases at J; junction bases unmatched: 14. The CDR3 runs 16 residues. Germline V gene data show CDR1 as ENHRY and CDR2 as SYGVKD. The CDR3 is CATDRSGGALADTQYF. DNA of the CDR3: TGTGCCACCGATCGGAGCGGGGGGGCCCTGGCAGATACGCAGTATTTT.

The V call is TRBV20-1, the J call TRBJ1-2; tentative D call: TRBD1 (6 bases). Germline CDR1 and CDR2: DFQATT and SNEGSKA (reference sequence). CDR3 size: 13 residues. The V end was cut by 4 bases, the J end by 4 bases, with 13 bases between. The CDR3 region is CSAKKPDSYGYTF. Here the CDR3 DNA reads TGCAGTGCTAAAAAACCGGACAGCTATGGCTACACCTTC.

On this clonotype: One end of the junction fails to match germline, which may point to a read error. The chain uses TRBV7-6 and TRBJ2-3; D remains unclear. Germline CDR1 reads SGHVS; CDR2 reads FNYEAQ. The length of the CDR3 is 12 residues. The CDR3: CASSFNTDTLYF. In DNA, the CDR3 is TGTGCCAGCAGTTTTAATACAGATACGCTGTATTTT.

Ten or more counts support this clonotype. This chain links TRBV20-1 with TRBJ2-1; 10 bases fit TRBD2. The trim removed 6 bases at V and 10 bases at J, leaving 12 bases unmatched. Looked up from germline, CDR1 is DFQATT and CDR2 is SNEGSKA (reference sequence). The CDR3 has 14 amino acids. The chain's CDR3 is CSARPSGRVGEQFF. Written as DNA, the CDR3 is TGCAGTGCGCGGCCTAGCGGGAGAGTGGGCGAGCAGTTCTTC.